A single T cell receptor (beta chain) is shown here with its context. The sample comes from a study of blood T cell repertoires in COVID-19. Study-wide context: COVID-19 samples collected from the United States, Italy and Spain covered acute and convalescent phases. T cells, B-cell-depleted T cells, or PBMCs supplied cDNA or gDNA.

How the authors handled the data: Estimates of nucleated cell counts were drawn from the amplification of reference gene primers. Measured with immunoSEQ multiplex PCR; TCRdb has only the in-frame clones, and not every one. For V, J and clone size, that table is used; D and trimming come from the DNA. The sample has roughly 240,000 clones; 86% are singletons. Per germline, CDR1 LNHDA and CDR2 SQIVND (reference sequence). After removal of 4 bases from V and 7 bases from J, the junction contained 4 bases not matched to a gene. CDR3 length equals 14 residues. The clonotype originates from a woman in her 30s who had recovered from COVID-19. Sequencing was done on a sample of peripheral blood. This chain uses TRBV19 with TRBJ1-6; TRBD1 matches 7 bases. CDR3: CASSRDRTNSPLHF. The DNA of the CDR3 is TGTGCCAGTAGTAGGGACAGAACCAATTCACCCCTCCACTTT.